This T cell receptor (beta chain) is drawn from a study of T cell responses to AZD1222 COVID-19 vaccine. General study points: At study baseline, merely several AZD1222 recipients were seropositive. Spike was spanned by vaccine-associated CD4 TCRs, with dominance at 160-218 and 743-854. Increased Spike-specific TCR breadth and depth were observed after two AZD1222 doses. Among the donors, most were white British and more were female, and clonal diversity was possibly underestimated.

V shed 2 bases, J shed 5 bases, and the junction held 4 bases outside the gene matches. Germline values: CDR1 SGHNT, CDR2 YYREEE (reference sequence). The CDR3 totals 14 residues. The method was immunoSEQ multiplex PCR; TCRdb's version includes in-frame clones alone and lacks a portion of them. The table includes 100,000 to 150,000 clones, 90% detected once. Concerning this clone itself: Its matching antigen is unknown.

This specimen was peripheral blood, taken on day 0 of AZD1222 vaccination. The V call is TRBV5-4, the J call TRBJ2-3; 8 positions agree with TRBD2. This receptor was obtained from an adult in good health. The CDR3 here is CASSFPGGEDTQYF. CDR3 nucleotide sequence: TGTGCCAGCAGCTTCCCGGGGGGGGAAGATACGCAGTATTTT. Together with reference TRBV5-4 and TRBJ2-3, the CDR3 gives the full variable domain: ETGVTQSPTHLIKTRGQQVTLRCSSQSGHNTVSWYQQALGQGPQFIFQYYREEENGRGNFPPRFSGLQFPNYSSELNVNALELDDSALYLCASSFPGGEDTQYFGPGTRLTVL.